There are a few counts of the clone carrying this T cell receptor (beta chain). Its specificity is unknown. Germline CDR1 and CDR2: DFQATT and SNEGSKA (reference sequence). V lost 5 bases, J lost 3 bases, and 6 bases stayed unmatched. This CDR3 is 15 amino acids long. TCRdb called the RT-PCR reads again in MiXCR, with one record for every CDR3 protein. The table records roughly 790,000 distinct CDR3 sequences, 21% of them present only once. The data were taken from a study of response to subunit inactivated influenza vaccine. Findings and caveats of the study: Seasonal influenza vaccination, on each occasion, was suggested by the authors to recruit few new T cells.

This TCR was sampled from a man aged 50 to 60 who received an inactivated influenza vaccine. The sequencing used PBMCs from blood, collected roughly 5 days after vaccination. The chain joins TRBV20-1 to TRBJ2-3, with 12 bases fitting TRBD2. This CDR3 is CSAPLTSGRTDTQYF. For the CDR3, the DNA is TGCAGTGCTCCACTAACTAGCGGGAGGACAGATACGCAGTATTTT.